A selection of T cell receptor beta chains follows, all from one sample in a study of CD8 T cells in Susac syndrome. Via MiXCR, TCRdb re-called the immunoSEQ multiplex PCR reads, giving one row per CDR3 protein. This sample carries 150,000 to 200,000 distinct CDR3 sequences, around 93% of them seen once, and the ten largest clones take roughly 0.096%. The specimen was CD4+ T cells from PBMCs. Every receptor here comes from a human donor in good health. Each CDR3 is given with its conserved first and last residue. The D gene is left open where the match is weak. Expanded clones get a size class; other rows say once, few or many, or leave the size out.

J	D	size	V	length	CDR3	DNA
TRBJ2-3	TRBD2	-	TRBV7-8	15	CASSSKRGGPDTQYF	TGTGCCAGCAGCTCAAAGCGGGGGGGCCCAGATACGCAGTATTTT
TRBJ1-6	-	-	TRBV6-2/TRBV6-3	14	CASSTSWGPPPLHF	TGTGCCAGCAGTACGTCATGGGGGCCACCACCCCTCCACTTT
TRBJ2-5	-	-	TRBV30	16	CAWSLGDRGPQETQYF	TGTGCCTGGAGTCTGGGCGACCGGGGCCCACAAGAGACCCAGTACTTC
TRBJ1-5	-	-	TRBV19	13	CASSIRDTRNQHF	TGTGCCAGTAGTATTAGGGACACCCGCAACCAGCATTTT
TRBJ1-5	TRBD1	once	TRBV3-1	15	CASSRKTGGNQPQHF	TGTGCCAGCAGCCGAAAGACAGGGGGGAATCAGCCCCAGCATTTT
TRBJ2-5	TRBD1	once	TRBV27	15	CASAFFGQGKETQYF	TGTGCCAGCGCCTTTTTTGGACAGGGAAAAGAGACCCAGTACTTC
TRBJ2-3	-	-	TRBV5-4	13	CASSLRSTDTQYF	TGTGCCAGCAGCTTGAGGAGCACAGATACGCAGTATTTT
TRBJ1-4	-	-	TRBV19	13	CASVSGIGEKLFF	TGTGCCAGTGTGTCAGGGATAGGTGAAAAACTGTTTTTT
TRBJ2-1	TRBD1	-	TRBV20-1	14	CSAMSGQGADEQFF	TGCAGTGCTATGTCGGGACAGGGGGCGGATGAGCAGTTCTTC
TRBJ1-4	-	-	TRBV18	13	CASSPGKNEKLFF	TGTGCCAGCTCACCGGGGAAGAATGAAAAACTGTTTTTT
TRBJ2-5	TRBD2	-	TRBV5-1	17	CASSLSPSGGSGETQYF	TGCGCCAGCAGCTTGAGTCCTAGCGGGGGATCGGGTGAGACCCAGTACTTC
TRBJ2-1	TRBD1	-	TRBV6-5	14	CASRGQGIYNEQFF	TGTGCCAGCAGGGGACAGGGGATCTACAATGAGCAGTTCTTC
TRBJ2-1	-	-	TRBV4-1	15	CASSQRQMTYNEQFF	TGCGCCAGCAGCCAACGACAGATGACCTACAATGAGCAGTTCTTC
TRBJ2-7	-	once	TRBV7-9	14	CASSLGGTTYEQYF	TGTGCCAGCAGCTTGGGGGGAACCACCTACGAGCAGTACTTC
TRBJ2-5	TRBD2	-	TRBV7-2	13	CASSGLAGGPAYF	TGTGCCAGCAGCGGACTAGCGGGGGGCCCTGCGTACTTC
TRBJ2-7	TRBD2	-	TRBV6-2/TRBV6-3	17	CASSLTSGGANLYEQYF	TGTGCCAGCAGTTTGACTAGCGGGGGGGCAAATCTCTACGAGCAGTACTTC
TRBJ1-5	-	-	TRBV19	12	CASSMLDQPQHF	TGTGCCAGTAGTATGCTGGATCAGCCCCAGCATTTT
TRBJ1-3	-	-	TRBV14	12	CASREAGNTIYF	TGTGCCAGCCGGGAGGCTGGAAACACCATATATTTT
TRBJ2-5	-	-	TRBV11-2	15	CASSLAGPAFETQYF	TGTGCCAGCAGCTTAGCTGGGCCTGCTTTCGAGACCCAGTACTTC
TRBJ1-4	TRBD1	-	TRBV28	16	CASSATGGKANEKLFF	TGTGCCAGCAGCGCCACAGGGGGCAAGGCTAATGAAAAACTGTTTTTT
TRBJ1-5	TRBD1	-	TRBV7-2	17	CASSLRTGGRSNQPQHF	TGTGCCAGCAGCTTAAGGACAGGGGGACGAAGCAATCAGCCCCAGCATTTT
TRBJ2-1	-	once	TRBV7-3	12	CASSLTGGEQFF	TGTGCCAGCAGCTTGACAGGAGGTGAGCAGTTCTTC
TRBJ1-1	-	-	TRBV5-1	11	CASSSEGKAFF	TGCGCCAGCAGCTCGGAAGGGAAGGCTTTCTTT
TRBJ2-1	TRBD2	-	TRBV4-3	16	CASSDRPSGSNNEQFF	TGCGCCAGCAGCGATCGCCCTAGCGGCTCTAACAATGAGCAGTTCTTC
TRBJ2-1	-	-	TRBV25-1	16	CASSEFGGRGYNEQFF	TGTGCCAGCAGTGAATTCGGGGGTCGAGGGTACAATGAGCAGTTCTTC
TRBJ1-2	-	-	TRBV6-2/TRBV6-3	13	CASSYRTAYGYTF	TGTGCCAGCAGTTACCGGACGGCTTATGGCTACACCTTC
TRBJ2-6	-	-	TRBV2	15	CASRRLVSGANVLTF	TGTGCCAGCCGCCGACTCGTCTCTGGGGCCAACGTCCTGACTTTC
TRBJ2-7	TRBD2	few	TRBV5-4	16	CASSPQRGANTFEQYF	TGTGCCAGCAGCCCCCAGCGGGGGGCAAACACTTTCGAGCAGTACTTC
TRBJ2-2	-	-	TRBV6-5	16	CASSYGGGANTGELFF	TGTGCCAGCAGTTACGGAGGGGGGGCGAACACCGGGGAGCTGTTTTTT
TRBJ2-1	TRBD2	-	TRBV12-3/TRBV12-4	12	CASSPKGLAQFF	TGTGCCAGCAGCCCTAAGGGACTAGCACAGTTCTTC
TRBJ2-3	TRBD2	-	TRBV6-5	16	CASSYPLAGRTDTQYF	TGTGCCAGCAGTTACCCCCTAGCGGGGCGCACAGATACGCAGTATTTT
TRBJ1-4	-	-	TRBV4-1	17	CASSQGAAPTTNEKLFF	TGCGCCAGCAGCCAAGGAGCAGCCCCCACAACTAATGAAAAACTGTTTTTT
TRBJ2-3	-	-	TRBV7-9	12	CASSKSPVTQYF	TGTGCCAGCAGCAAATCCCCAGTTACGCAGTATTTT
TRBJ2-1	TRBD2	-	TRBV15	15	CATSSGGAGYNEQFF	TGTGCCACCAGTAGCGGGGGGGCGGGTTACAATGAGCAGTTCTTC
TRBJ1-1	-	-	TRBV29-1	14	CSVRGHSMNTEAFF	TGCAGCGTTCGAGGACACTCCATGAACACTGAAGCTTTCTTT
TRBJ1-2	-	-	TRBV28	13	CASTRQAGYGYTF	TGTGCCAGCACTCGACAGGCGGGCTATGGCTACACCTTC
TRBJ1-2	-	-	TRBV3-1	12	CASGTVNYGYTF	TGTGCCAGCGGGACCGTGAACTATGGCTACACCTTC
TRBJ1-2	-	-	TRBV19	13	CASGSRGGNGYTF	TGTGCCAGTGGAAGTCGGGGGGGAAATGGCTACACCTTC
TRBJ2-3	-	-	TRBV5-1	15	CASSLTGKNTDTQYF	TGCGCCAGCAGCTTGACGGGTAAAAACACAGATACGCAGTATTTT
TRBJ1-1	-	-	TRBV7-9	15	CASSPRGRANTEAFF	TGTGCCAGCAGCCCGAGGGGCAGGGCGAACACTGAAGCTTTCTTT
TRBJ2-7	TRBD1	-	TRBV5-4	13	CASSSQGASEQYF	TGTGCCAGCAGCTCTCAGGGGGCGTCCGAGCAGTACTTC
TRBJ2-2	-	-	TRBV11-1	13	CASSFKRLGELFF	TGTGCCAGCAGCTTTAAACGCCTCGGGGAGCTGTTTTTT
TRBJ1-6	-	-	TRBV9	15	CASSVEGTNNSPLHF	TGTGCCAGCAGCGTAGAAGGGACAAATAATTCACCCCTCCACTTT
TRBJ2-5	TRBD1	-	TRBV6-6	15	CASTGQGPGKETQYF	TGTGCCAGCACCGGACAGGGCCCGGGGAAAGAGACCCAGTACTTC
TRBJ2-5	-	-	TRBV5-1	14	CASSLAVSQETQYF	TGCGCCAGCAGCTTGGCCGTAAGTCAAGAGACCCAGTACTTC
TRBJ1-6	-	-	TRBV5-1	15	CASSSQDLDNSPLHF	TGCGCCAGCAGCTCACAGGATCTGGATAATTCACCCCTCCACTTT
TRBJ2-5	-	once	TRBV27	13	CASSTGILGTQYF	TGTGCCAGCAGCACCGGGATTTTGGGAACCCAGTACTTC
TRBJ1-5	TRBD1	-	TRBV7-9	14	CASSLTGGPQPQHF	TGTGCCAGCAGCCTGACAGGGGGCCCTCAGCCCCAGCATTTT
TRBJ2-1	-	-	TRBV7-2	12	CASSLDGLVQFF	TGTGCCAGCAGCTTAGATGGCCTTGTTCAGTTCTTC
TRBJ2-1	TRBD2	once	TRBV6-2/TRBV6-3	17	CASSSPFRSGGRDEQFF	TGTGCCAGCAGTTCCCCCTTTCGAAGCGGGGGGCGCGATGAGCAGTTCTTC
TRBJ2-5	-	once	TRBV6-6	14	CASSLPGGQETQYF	TGTGCCAGCAGTCTACCTGGGGGGCAAGAGACCCAGTACTTC
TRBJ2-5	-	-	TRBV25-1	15	CASSSPGGLQETQYF	TGTGCCAGCAGTTCTCCTGGCGGCCTCCAAGAGACCCAGTACTTC
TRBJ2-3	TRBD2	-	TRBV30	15	CAWKLAGVSGSTQYF	TGTGCCTGGAAACTAGCGGGGGTATCCGGGAGTACGCAGTATTTT
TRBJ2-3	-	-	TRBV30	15	CAWSVYGPYTDTQYF	TGTGCCTGGAGTGTATACGGGCCATACACAGATACGCAGTATTTT
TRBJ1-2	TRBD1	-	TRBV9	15	CASSVKTGDIGGYTF	TGTGCCAGCAGCGTAAAAACAGGGGATATAGGTGGCTACACCTTC